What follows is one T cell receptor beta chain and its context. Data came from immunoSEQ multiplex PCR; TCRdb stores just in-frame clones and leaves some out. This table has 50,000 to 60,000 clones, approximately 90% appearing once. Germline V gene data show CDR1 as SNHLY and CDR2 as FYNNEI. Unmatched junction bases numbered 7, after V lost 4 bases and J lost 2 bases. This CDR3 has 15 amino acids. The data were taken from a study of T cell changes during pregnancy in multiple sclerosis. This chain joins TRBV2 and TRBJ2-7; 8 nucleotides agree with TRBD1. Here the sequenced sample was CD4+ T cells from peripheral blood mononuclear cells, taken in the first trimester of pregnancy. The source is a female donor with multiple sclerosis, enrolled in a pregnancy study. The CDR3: CASSVEDRATYEQYF. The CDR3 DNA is TGTGCCAGCAGTGTTGAGGACAGGGCAACCTACGAGCAGTACTTC.